These T cell receptor beta chains were read from a single sample in a study of CD8+ T cells in alopecia areata. TCRdb's table, derived via immunoSEQ multiplex PCR, lists solely in-frame clones and lacks some. The data show around 100,000 clones, roughly half seen once. Material for sequencing was CD4+ T cells sorted from blood. Receptors originate from a human donor in good health. Each CDR3 is given with its conserved first and last residue. The order of the fields is V gene, J gene, CDR3 protein.

V: TRBV9; J: TRBJ2-1; CDR3: CASSVGQGGNEQFF
V: TRBV7-2; J: TRBJ2-7; CDR3: CASSLAVAGATYEQYF
V: TRBV6-5; J: TRBJ2-7; CDR3: CASSSTSGGYEQYF
V: TRBV6-5; J: TRBJ1-6; CDR3: CASSYNPKNTPLHF
V: TRBV4-2; J: TRBJ1-4; CDR3: CASSQVGQGEVEKLFF
V: TRBV5-1; J: TRBJ1-4; CDR3: CASSSGRGINEKLFF
V: TRBV5-1; J: TRBJ1-5; CDR3: CASSFWGGGNQPQHF
V: TRBV18; J: TRBJ1-1; CDR3: CASSPGQQNTEAFF
V: TRBV2; J: TRBJ2-5; CDR3: CASRGGKTQYF
V: TRBV29-1; J: TRBJ2-3; CDR3: CSGTEDTQYF
V: TRBV6-5; J: TRBJ2-7; CDR3: CASSYRPSYEQYF
V: TRBV9; J: TRBJ2-7; CDR3: CASSPRPGLYEQYF
V: TRBV29-1; J: TRBJ2-7; CDR3: CSVGGLAGALSSYEQYF
V: TRBV6-5; J: TRBJ2-7; CDR3: CASSLSPWSEQYF
V: TRBV4-2; J: TRBJ2-7; CDR3: CASSPQHGGYLSYEQYF
V: TRBV6-1; J: TRBJ2-7; CDR3: CASSEGQGTIGHEQYF
V: TRBV29-1; J: TRBJ2-1; CDR3: CSVITSGAYNEQFF
V: TRBV15; J: TRBJ2-7; CDR3: CATSPWGGEQYF
V: TRBV6-5; J: TRBJ2-5; CDR3: CASSYQRGETQYF
V: TRBV30; J: TRBJ1-2; CDR3: CAWSVSGTANYGYTF
V: TRBV6-1; J: TRBJ2-7; CDR3: CASSDKYGVFSYEQYF
V: TRBV4-2; J: TRBJ2-5; CDR3: CASSQAPAGGSGETQYF
V: TRBV27; J: TRBJ1-5; CDR3: CASRRGGNSNQPQHF
V: TRBV7-9; J: TRBJ1-1; CDR3: CASSTDLSNTEAFF
V: TRBV7-9; J: TRBJ2-3; CDR3: CASSLHTGYATDTQYF
V: TRBV28; J: TRBJ1-1; CDR3: CASSLVYTEAFF
V: TRBV6-5; J: TRBJ1-4; CDR3: CASSNQGREKLFF
V: TRBV4-1; J: TRBJ2-1; CDR3: CASSQDKRGGGEQFF
V: TRBV7-2; J: TRBJ2-1; CDR3: CASSRDIAGGRNEQFF
V: TRBV15; J: TRBJ2-6; CDR3: CATSRDHSGANVLTF
V: TRBV7-9; J: TRBJ1-1; CDR3: CASSLDGRAGVGAFF
V: TRBV18; J: TRBJ1-2; CDR3: CASSPGGNYGYTF
V: TRBV7-2; J: TRBJ2-3; CDR3: CASSLVAGGSTDTQYF
V: TRBV20-1; J: TRBJ2-7; CDR3: CSARDHYEQYF
V: TRBV29-1; J: TRBJ2-7; CDR3: CSVELWTGGHEQYF
V: TRBV10-3; J: TRBJ1-5; CDR3: CAISDRGWNQPQHF
V: TRBV27; J: TRBJ2-7; CDR3: CASSGGYEQYF
V: TRBV5-6; J: TRBJ2-7; CDR3: CASSLLKWEGDEQYF
V: TRBV7-2; J: TRBJ2-1; CDR3: CASSSRGGGYNEQFF
V: TRBV7-9; J: TRBJ1-6; CDR3: CASSLGRGGNSPLHF
V: TRBV5-7; J: TRBJ2-3; CDR3: CASSLTSGEPAGTDTQYF